The clone carrying this TCR beta chain was counted between two and nine times. One junction end disagrees with the germline gene, perhaps due to a read error. The sample comes from a study of metastatic and nonmetastatic thyroid tumors. Authors' data handling: Differences in CDR3 between clinicopathological groups were drawn on to build a classifier intended to discriminate distant-metastatic papillary thyroid cancer patients. TCRdb redid the clone calls on the PCR reads using MiXCR. The V and J calls come from TCRdb's annotation, not from the publication. The sample lists approximately 84,000 clones, more than 13% occurring once. Germline assignment: CDR1 MNHNS and CDR2 SASEGT. The CDR3 covers 15 residues. No patient received treatment before thyroid surgery.

This receptor was taken from a female donor with papillary thyroid cancer or a benign thyroid nodule (not recorded which). Some clones in this sample may be carry-over from other donors' samples. The sequenced sample consisted of blood. The rearrangement joins TRBV6-1 to TRBJ2-2; D is possibly TRBD2 (6 bases). The CDR3 region is CASSSIGGSTGEPFF. CDR3 sequence (DNA): TGTGCCAGCAGTTCCATTGGGGGGAGCACCGGGGAGCCGTTTTTT.